This is a list of T cell receptor beta chains from one sample in a study of CD8+ T cells in alopecia areata. This table comes from immunoSEQ multiplex PCR, and its TCRdb copy is limited to in-frame clones, with some not included. The sample holds more than 150,000 clones; 51% are singletons and the top ten take around 10%. Here the sequenced sample was CD8+ T cells sorted from blood, taken at week 52, from a patient treated with tofacitinib. The receptors come from a human donor with alopecia areata. Each CDR3 is given with its conserved first and last residue. The D gene is left open where the match is weak. Expanded clones get a size class; other rows say once, few or many, or leave the size out.

v_call	d_call	clone_size	j_call	cdr3_nt	cdr3_aa
TRBV23-1	.	.	TRBJ1-5	TGCGCCAGCAGTCAATCCAAGGGGGATAGGCTTGATCAGCCCCAGCATTTT	CASSQSKGDRLDQPQHF
TRBV27	.	once	TRBJ2-7	TGTGCCAGCAGTTTTTTGGGCGTCGACGAGCAGTACTTC	CASSFLGVDEQYF
TRBV7-9	.	.	TRBJ2-2	TGTGCCAGCAGCTTAGTTCGGGGAGCGAAAGGCGGGGAGCTGTTTTTT	CASSLVRGAKGGELFF
TRBV6-4	.	.	TRBJ1-6	TGTGCCAGCAGTCCTCGTACAGGGTCAGCCTCACCCCTCCACTTT	CASSPRTGSASPLHF
TRBV5-6	.	.	TRBJ2-1	TGTGCCAGCAGCCCCCTATCGGGGGCTAACTCCTACAATGAGCAGTTCTTC	CASSPLSGANSYNEQFF
TRBV30	.	.	TRBJ1-3	TGTGCCTGGAGGACACCTAGCTCTGGAAACACCATATATTTT	CAWRTPSSGNTIYF
TRBV19	TRBD1	.	TRBJ1-5	TGTGCCAGTAACCTCAGGGGGAATCAGCCCCAGCATTTT	CASNLRGNQPQHF
TRBV4-3	TRBD2	.	TRBJ2-7	TGCGCCAGCAGCCAGGCCACACTAGCGGCAGGGGACGAGCAGTACTTC	CASSQATLAAGDEQYF
TRBV7-3	TRBD2	few	TRBJ2-1	TGTGCCAGCAGCTTAAGGTTAGCGGGGCACAATGAGCAGTTCTTC	CASSLRLAGHNEQFF
TRBV6-4	.	medium-sized	TRBJ2-2	TGTGCCAGCAGTGGGACTAACACCGGGGAGCTGTTTTTT	CASSGTNTGELFF
TRBV19	.	.	TRBJ1-5	TGTGCCAGTAGTTCAACCCTGGGTCACCGAAATCAGCCCCAGCATTTT	CASSSTLGHRNQPQHF
TRBV14	.	few	TRBJ2-5	TGTGCCAGCAGCCACTGGACGGGCGGGGAGACCCAGTACTTC	CASSHWTGGETQYF
TRBV29-1	.	.	TRBJ2-1	TGCAGCGTGATAACTAGTTCCCTCAACCTTTACAATGAGCAGTTCTTC	CSVITSSLNLYNEQFF
TRBV19	.	.	TRBJ2-2	TGTGCCAGTAGTACGCATGAATGGGACACCGGGGAGCTGTTTTTT	CASSTHEWDTGELFF
TRBV5-6	TRBD2	.	TRBJ2-1	TGTGCCAGCAGCTTAGAAGCGGGGGAAACCTCCTACAATGAGCAGTTCTTC	CASSLEAGETSYNEQFF
TRBV5-6	.	.	TRBJ1-2	TGTGCCAGCAGCCTCGATGGTTACGGCTACACCTTC	CASSLDGYGYTF
TRBV5-1	.	.	TRBJ1-5	TGCGCCAGCAGCCTCCGGGGTGATCAGCCCCAGCATTTT	CASSLRGDQPQHF
TRBV6-5	TRBD2	.	TRBJ2-7	TGTGCCAGCAGTAGCGGGGGGGACCACGAGCAGTACTTC	CASSSGGDHEQYF
TRBV27	.	.	TRBJ2-3	TGTGCCAGCAACGGGGGACAGCACACAGATACGCAGTATTTT	CASNGGQHTDTQYF
TRBV5-6	.	.	TRBJ2-3	TGTGCCAGCAGCTATCAGGGTGGCCGCACAGATACGCAGTATTTT	CASSYQGGRTDTQYF
TRBV2	TRBD1	.	TRBJ2-7	TGTGCCAGCAGTTACGAAACCGGGACAGGGAGCTCCTACGAGCAGTACTTC	CASSYETGTGSSYEQYF
TRBV5-4	TRBD2	.	TRBJ2-2	TGTGCCAGCAGCTCCGGACTAGCGGGGTACACCGGGGAGCTGTTTTTT	CASSSGLAGYTGELFF
TRBV27	.	.	TRBJ1-1	TGTGCCAGCAGACCTCGCCGAGGTACATTGAACACTGAAGCTTTCTTT	CASRPRRGTLNTEAFF
TRBV11-2	TRBD1	.	TRBJ2-5	TGTGCCAGCCACCGGGACAGCAGGGTAGAGACCCAGTACTTC	CASHRDSRVETQYF
TRBV4-1	TRBD2	once	TRBJ2-7	TGCGCCAGCAGCCTCGGGACTAGCGGCACCTACGAGCAGTACTTC	CASSLGTSGTYEQYF
TRBV30	.	.	TRBJ1-1	TGTGCCTGGAGTTGGGGAAACACTGAAGCTTTCTTT	CAWSWGNTEAFF
TRBV13	TRBD2	.	TRBJ2-1	TGTGCCAGCAGCCCCCGGGGACTAGTGGCGTTCTTC	CASSPRGLVAFF
TRBV7-9	.	.	TRBJ2-7	TGTGCCAGCAGCCTCCTAGGGGGGGAGCAGTACTTC	CASSLLGGEQYF
TRBV9	TRBD2	few	TRBJ2-5	TGTGCCAGCAGCGTAGGTCGCGGGGGGCGGCAAGAGACCCAGTACTTC	CASSVGRGGRQETQYF
TRBV30	TRBD1	.	TRBJ2-2	TGTGCCTGGGTGGACAGGGTGCGGACCGGGGAGCTGTTTTTT	CAWVDRVRTGELFF
TRBV4-1	.	once	TRBJ2-5	TGCGCCAGCAGCCAAGGTCCAGTTCGTGTTGAGACCCAGTACTTC	CASSQGPVRVETQYF
TRBV10-3	TRBD1	few	TRBJ2-1	TGTGCCATCAGCGACAGGGGTTTCGATGAGCAGTTCTTC	CAISDRGFDEQFF
TRBV13	.	.	TRBJ2-3	TGTGCCAGCATTGTACGTGGGGCGGGGCGATTGGATACGCAGTATTTT	CASIVRGAGRLDTQYF
TRBV5-6	.	few	TRBJ1-2	TGTGCCAGCGGCGGGGGAAACTATGGCTACACCTTC	CASGGGNYGYTF
TRBV6-5	.	once	TRBJ1-6	TGTGCCAGCAGTTACTCGAGGGGTGATTCACCCCTCCACTTT	CASSYSRGDSPLHF
TRBV6-6	.	.	TRBJ1-5	TGTGCCAGCAGTTATGGCGGGGGTCAGCCCCAGCATTTT	CASSYGGGQPQHF
TRBV9	TRBD1	.	TRBJ1-6	TGTGCCAGCAGCGAACCCGGGACAGGGGGCTTGGATTCACCCCTCCACTTT	CASSEPGTGGLDSPLHF
TRBV7-9	TRBD2	few	TRBJ2-5	TGTGCCAGCAGCATACTAGCGGGGGGCTCAAAAGAGACCCAGTACTTC	CASSILAGGSKETQYF
TRBV19	TRBD1	few	TRBJ1-1	TGTGCCAGTAGTCCGACAGGGCTGGGGACTGAAGCTTTCTTT	CASSPTGLGTEAFF
TRBV7-9	.	.	TRBJ2-7	TGTGCCAGCAGCCTAAAAGGGATGGAAGGCTACGAGCAGTACTTC	CASSLKGMEGYEQYF
TRBV7-9	.	.	TRBJ1-4	TGTGCCAGCAGCGCGGAGGGTATGGAAAGGATGTTTTTT	CASSAEGMERMFF
TRBV6-6	TRBD1	few	TRBJ2-3	TGTGCCAGCAGTTACTCGGGACAGGACACAGATACGCAGTATTTT	CASSYSGQDTDTQYF
TRBV5-6	.	.	TRBJ1-2	TGTGCCAGCAGCTCGTCGCCTACAGGGTTCGATGGCTACACCTTC	CASSSSPTGFDGYTF
TRBV30	.	.	TRBJ1-3	TGTGCCTGGACTAGTTCAGGAAACACCATATATTTT	CAWTSSGNTIYF
TRBV7-9	.	.	TRBJ2-5	TGTGCCAGCAGCTTCTGGCAAGAGACCCAGTACTTC	CASSFWQETQYF
TRBV9	.	.	TRBJ2-5	TGTGCCAGCAGCGTCGAACCGGGACGACAAGAGACCCAGTACTTC	CASSVEPGRQETQYF
TRBV30	TRBD1	few	TRBJ1-2	TGTGCCTGGAGGGAGACAGGGGGCTATGGCTACACCTTC	CAWRETGGYGYTF
TRBV29-1	.	few	TRBJ1-5	TGCAGCGTTGCGGGGGTTTATGGTCAGCCCCAGCATTTT	CSVAGVYGQPQHF
TRBV30	.	.	TRBJ1-1	TGTGCCTGGAACGAAGCTTTCTTT	CAWNEAFF
TRBV30	.	.	TRBJ1-5	TGTGCCTGGAGTATGGACAGCCCCAATCAGCCCCAGCATTTT	CAWSMDSPNQPQHF